Following are 23 T cell receptor beta chains from one sample sequenced in a study of blood T cell repertoires in COVID-19. Profiled with immunoSEQ multiplex PCR; TCRdb holds only in-frame clones, not every one. The sample lists over 350,000 clones; roughly 90% were seen once. Sequencing used PBMCs or T cells enriched from blood (not recorded which). Receptors originate from a woman in her twenties or thirties with acute COVID-19.

The chain links TRBV13 to TRBJ1-2, with 7 bases aligning to TRBD1. J lost 6 bases, V lost 5 bases, and 12 bases had no gene match. The CDR3 has 15 amino acids. Looked up from germline, CDR1 is PRHDT and CDR2 is FYEKMQ (reference sequence). The CDR3 sequence is CASSQSLTGLDGYTF. The CDR3 DNA sequence: TGTGCCAGCAGCCAAAGCTTGACAGGGCTTGATGGCTACACCTTC.

V and J are TRBV21-1 and TRBJ2-7; no DNA check was done on the table's D call, TRBD2. TRBV21-1 is labeled a pseudogene. CDR3 length: 15 amino acids. The CDR3 here is CASSKGSGRSYEQYF. CDR3 nucleotides: TGTGCCAGCAGCAAAGGTAGCGGGCGTTCCTACGAGCAGTACTTC.

This clone was counted a few times. A junction boundary mismatches the germline segment, possibly from a read error. The chain has TRBV7-9 and TRBJ2-7; D is uncertain. The CDR3 extends over 16 amino acids. Germline CDR1 and CDR2: SEHNR and FQNEAQ (reference sequence). The CDR3 here is CASSLARNSNSFEQYF. The CDR3 DNA reads TGTGCCAGCAGCTTAGCGCGTAATTCTAATTCCTTCGAGCAGTACTTC.

This chain joins TRBV6-2 or TRBV6-3 and TRBJ2-2; 9 positions agree with TRBD1. This CDR3 has 15 amino acids. V lost 6 bases, J lost 4 bases, and 6 bases stayed unmatched. The germline V gene encodes CDR1 MNHEY and CDR2 SVGEGT. CDR3 in DNA: TGTGCCAGCAGCAGCGGACAGGGGTTCACCGGGGAGCTGTTTTTT. Amino acid sequence: CASSSGQGFTGELFF.

The V and J genes are TRBV6-5 and TRBJ1-2, with TRBD1 matching 7 bases. The J segment lost 8 bases and the V segment lost 6 bases, leaving 9 bases of the junction unmatched. From germline, CDR1 is MNHEY and CDR2 SVGAGI. The length of the CDR3 is 13 residues. The CDR3 is CASRHEGARGYTF. CDR3 DNA sequence: TGTGCCAGCAGGCACGAGGGGGCAAGGGGCTACACCTTC.

The chain links TRBV7-2 to TRBJ1-4; 7 nucleotides agree with TRBD1. The CDR3 has 15 amino acids. From germline, CDR1 is SGHTA and CDR2 FQGNSA. J lost 2 bases, V lost 2 bases, and 2 bases had no gene match. CDR3 protein: CASSLIQGTNEKLFF. CDR3 DNA: TGTGCCAGCAGCTTAATACAGGGGACTAATGAAAAACTGTTTTTT.

The chain uses TRBV5-6 and TRBJ1-3, with 8 bases that match TRBD1. The CDR3 spans 14 residues. Germline trimming cut 3 bases from V and 2 bases from J; bases unmatched to any gene: 1. Germline loops: CDR1 SGHDT, CDR2 YYEEEE. CDR3 nucleotides: TGTGCCAGCAGCTCGGGACAGGCTGGAAACACCATATATTTT. It yields the protein CASSSGQAGNTIYF.

The genes are TRBV5-1 and TRBJ2-3; TRBD2 aligns across 10 bases. Germline V gene data show CDR1 as SGHRS and CDR2 as YFSETQ. This CDR3 comprises 15 residues. V gave up 4 bases and J gave up 6 bases; unmatched junction bases: 8. CDR3 region: CASSPSGGVRDTQYF. DNA for the CDR3: TGCGCCAGCAGCCCCAGCGGGGGGGTGCGGGATACGCAGTATTTT.

The genes are TRBV7-9 and TRBJ2-3, with D tentatively TRBD1 (6 bases). The V end was cut by 1 base, the J end by 3 bases, with 11 bases between. Per germline, CDR1 SEHNR and CDR2 FQNEAQ (reference sequence). The CDR3 is made up of 15 amino acids. The CDR3 spells CASSLGAGETDTQYF. Written as DNA, the CDR3 is TGTGCCAGCAGCTTAGGAGCAGGGGAGACAGATACGCAGTATTTT. The full variable domain, rest sourced from reference TRBV7-9 and TRBJ2-3, is DTGVSQNPRHKITKRGQNVTFRCDPISEHNRLYWYRQTLGQGPEFLTYFQNEAQLEKSRLLSDRFSAERPKGSFSTLEIQRTEQGDSAMYLCASSLGAGETDTQYFGPGTRLTVL.

The gene calls are TRBV24-1 and TRBJ1-2, with a tentative D call TRBD1 (6 bases). The CDR3 extends over 15 amino acids. Germline V lookup: CDR1 KGHDR, CDR2 SFDVKD. Between the trimmed V and J ends, which lost 5 bases and 3 bases, there was a span of 15 bases. The CDR3 region is CATSAWGGRDYGYTF. As DNA, the CDR3 is TGTGCCACCAGTGCGTGGGGGGGCCGGGACTATGGCTACACCTTC.

V is TRBV7-3 and J is TRBJ1-2; D gene uncertain. V lost 2 bases, J lost 8 bases, and 12 bases lay in between. The CDR3 covers 13 residues. Germline values: CDR1 SGHTA, CDR2 FQGTGA. The CDR3 nucleotides read TGTGCCAGCAGCTTAGGTTCTAAGAGGGGCTACACCTTC. Translated: CASSLGSKRGYTF.

The chain couples TRBV19 to TRBJ2-5, with 8 bases identical to TRBD2. Germline CDR1 LNHDA, CDR2 SQIVND (reference sequence). The CDR3 spans 16 residues. Unmatched junction bases numbered 10, after V lost 6 bases and J lost 1 base. CDR3 sequence: CASRHSWGTSQETQYF. CDR3 coding DNA: TGTGCCAGTAGACATTCGTGGGGGACTAGCCAAGAGACCCAGTACTTC.

The count of this clone is one. V is TRBV20-1 and J is TRBJ2-4, with a possible D match to TRBD2 (5 bases). CDR1 is DFQATT, CDR2 SNEGSKA, per germline (reference sequence). This CDR3 is built from 16 residues. Trimming took 3 bases from V and 0 from J, leaving 15 bases between them. The CDR3 nucleotides read TGCAGTGCTAGTCGGGGAGCCCGACTAGCCAAAAACATTCAGTACTTC. Its protein is CSASRGARLAKNIQYF.

Details on this clone: The identical CDR3 is also encoded by other nucleotide sequences in the sample. This chain links TRBV5-1 with TRBJ1-6, with 11 bases aligning to TRBD1. With V trimmed by 3 bases and J by 7 bases, 3 bases remained unmatched. The germline gives CDR1 SGHRS, CDR2 YFSETQ. This CDR3 comprises 15 residues. Written as DNA, the CDR3 is TGCGCCAGCAGCTCGGGACAGGGGGGGAATTCACCCCTCCACTTT. It translates to CASSSGQGGNSPLHF. Using reference TRBV5-1 and TRBJ1-6 for the parts outside the CDR3, the full variable domain is KAGVTQTPRYLIKTRGQQVTLSCSPISGHRSVSWYQQTPGQGLQFLFEYFSETQRNKGNFPGRFSGRQFSNSRSEMNVSTLELGDSALYLCASSSGQGGNSPLHFGNGTRLTVT.

Note on this clone: Mismatch with germline at one junction end may stem from a read error. The chain links TRBV10-3 to TRBJ2-2; no firm D call. The CDR3 contains 14 residues. In germline, CDR1 is ENHRY, CDR2 SYGVKD. CDR3: CAISGTLLTGELFF. The CDR3 DNA sequence: TGTGCCATAAGTGGAACACTACTCACCGGGGAGCTGTTTTTT.

The chain joins TRBV21-1 to TRBJ1-5; the D segment call TRBD1 is taken from the table without a DNA check. TRBV21-1 is listed as a pseudogene. The CDR3 sequence is 16 residues long. CDR3 sequence (DNA): TGTGCCAGCAGCAAAGGGAACAGGGATAGCAATCAGCCCCAGCATTTT. This translates into CASSKGNRDSNQPQHF.

V gene TRBV10-2 combines with J gene TRBJ1-1, with D perhaps TRBD1 (6 bases). V lost 1 base and J 1 base, leaving 13 bases between the germline ends. Germline CDR1 WSHSY, CDR2 SAAADI. This CDR3 has 16 amino acids. The CDR3 DNA follows: TGCGCCAGCAGTGAGTTTTCCCGGGGACAGAACACTGAAGCTTTCTTT. It translates to CASSEFSRGQNTEAFF.

The rearrangement uses TRBV19 and TRBJ2-1, with D possibly matching TRBD2 (6 bases). Germline V lookup: CDR1 LNHDA, CDR2 SQIVND (reference sequence). Trimming shortened V by 6 bases and J by 6 bases, and 15 bases separated the two germline ends. The CDR3 is made up of 14 amino acids. The CDR3 loop reads CASRPTTRSNEQFF. As DNA, the CDR3 is TGTGCCAGTAGGCCTACGACTAGGTCCAATGAGCAGTTCTTC.

To note about this clone: The sample has other DNA sequences that encode this CDR3 too. The rearrangement joins TRBV5-1 to TRBJ2-1; TRBD1 matches 9 bases. There are 13 residues in the CDR3. Per germline, CDR1 SGHRS and CDR2 YFSETQ. Germline trimming cut 4 bases from V and 7 bases from J; bases unmatched to any gene: 3. The chain's CDR3 is CASSTDRGNEQFF. CDR3 DNA: TGCGCCAGCAGCACCGACAGGGGGAATGAGCAGTTCTTC.

V usage is TRBV3-1 (or the pseudogene TRBV3-2) and J usage is TRBJ2-7; 7 bases align to TRBD2. Germline CDR1 LGHDT, CDR2 YNNKEL (reference sequence). This CDR3 contains 14 residues. The trim removed 6 bases at V and 6 bases at J, leaving 11 bases unmatched. The CDR3 sequence: CASRLEHGEGEQYF. The DNA for the CDR3 is TGTGCCAGCAGACTAGAGCACGGGGAGGGCGAGCAGTACTTC.

J is TRBJ1-5 and V is TRBV30, with TRBD1 identical over 7 bases. This CDR3 comprises 14 residues. The germline V gene encodes CDR1 GTSNPN and CDR2 SVGIG (reference sequence). Losses at the gene ends were 5 bases for V and 0 bases for J; bases not matched to a gene: 4. The CDR3: CAWGDSNSNQPQHF. The CDR3 nucleotides are TGTGCCTGGGGGGACAGCAATAGCAATCAGCCCCAGCATTTT. The full variable domain, rest sourced from reference TRBV30 and TRBJ1-5, is SQTIHQWPATLVQPVGSPLSLECTVEGTSNPNLYWYRQAAGRGLQLLFYSVGIGQISSEVPQNLSASRPQDRQFILSSKKLLLSDSGFYLCAWGDSNSNQPQHFGDGTRLSIL.

The chain employs TRBV11-2 and TRBJ1-4, with TRBD1 as a possible D gene (5 bases). The CDR3 spans 15 residues. With 5 bases removed from V and 7 bases from J, the gap between germline ends came to 17 bases. The germline V gene has CDR1 SGHAT and CDR2 FQNNGV. The CDR3, as DNA: TGTGCCAGCAGCCCGGTCGGGACTTTGGGTGAAAAACTGTTTTTT. Translated, it gives CASSPVGTLGEKLFF. The complete variable domain, with remaining parts taken from reference TRBV11-2 and TRBJ1-4, reads EAGVAQSPRYKIIEKRQSVAFWCNPISGHATLYWYQQILGQGPKLLIQFQNNGVVDDSQLPKDRFSAERLKGVDSTLKIQPAKLEDSAVYLCASSPVGTLGEKLFFGSGTQLSVL.

The rearrangement uses TRBV5-1 and TRBJ1-2; D is unclear. Germline CDR1 reads SGHRS; CDR2 reads YFSETQ. The CDR3 has 16 amino acids. Trimming shortened V by 0 bases and J by 0 bases, and 12 bases separated the two germline ends. CDR3 bases: TGCGCCAGCAGCTTGGCCGGTGCCGCGGCTAACTATGGCTACACCTTC. Its translation: CASSLAGAAANYGYTF.